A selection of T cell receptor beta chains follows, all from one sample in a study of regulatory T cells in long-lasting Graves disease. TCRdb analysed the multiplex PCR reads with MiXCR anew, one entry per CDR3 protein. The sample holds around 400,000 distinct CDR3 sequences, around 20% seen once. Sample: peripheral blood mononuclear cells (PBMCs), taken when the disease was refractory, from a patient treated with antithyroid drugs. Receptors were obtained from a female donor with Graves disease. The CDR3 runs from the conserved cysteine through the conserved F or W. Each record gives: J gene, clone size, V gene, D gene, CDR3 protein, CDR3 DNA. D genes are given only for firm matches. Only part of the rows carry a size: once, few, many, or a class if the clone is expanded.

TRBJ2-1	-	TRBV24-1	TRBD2	CATSEQSGAYNEQFF	TGTGCCACCAGTGAGCAAAGCGGGGCCTACAATGAGCAGTTCTTC
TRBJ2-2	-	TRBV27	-	CASSLATPGELFF	TGTGCCAGCAGTTTAGCGACCCCCGGGGAGCTGTTTTTT
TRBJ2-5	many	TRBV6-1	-	CASSEVHFAGVGETQYF	TGTGCCAGCAGTGAAGTCCACTTCGCAGGGGTGGGAGAGACCCAGTACTTC
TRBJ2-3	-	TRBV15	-	CATRTGFGTDTQYF	TGTGCCACTCGAACGGGGTTCGGCACAGATACGCAGTATTTT
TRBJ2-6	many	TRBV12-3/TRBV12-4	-	CASAWVPGANVLTF	TGTGCCAGCGCCTGGGTGCCTGGGGCCAACGTCCTGACTTTC
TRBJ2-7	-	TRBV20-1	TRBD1	CSAYPPRDSYEQYF	TGCAGTGCTTACCCGCCCCGGGACAGCTACGAGCAGTACTTC
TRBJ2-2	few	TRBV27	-	CASSLSPLTGNTGELFF	TGTGCCAGCAGTTTATCCCCCCTGACGGGAAACACCGGGGAGCTGTTTTTT
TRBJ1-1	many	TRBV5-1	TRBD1	CASSLGRQGATTEAFF	TGCGCCAGCAGCTTGGGGAGACAGGGGGCGACCACTGAAGCTTTCTTT
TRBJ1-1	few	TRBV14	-	CASSSGQFFLTEAFF	TGTGCCAGCAGCTCGGGACAATTCTTCCTGACTGAAGCTTTCTTT
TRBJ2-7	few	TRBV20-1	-	CSARDPRRLGNEQYF	TGCAGTGCTAGAGATCCGCGGAGACTCGGGAACGAGCAGTACTTC
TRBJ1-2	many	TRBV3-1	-	CASSQGEGPYGYTF	TGTGCCAGCAGCCAAGGGGAGGGGCCCTATGGCTACACCTTC
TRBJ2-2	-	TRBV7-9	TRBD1	CASRTDRAGELFF	TGTGCCAGCAGGACCGACAGGGCCGGGGAGCTGTTTTTT
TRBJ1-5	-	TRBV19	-	CASSRGDLGNQPQHF	TGTGCCAGTAGTCGGGGGGATTTGGGCAATCAGCCCCAGCATTTT
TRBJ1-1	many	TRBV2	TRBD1	CASRARTGGTEAFF	TGTGCCAGCAGGGCTAGAACAGGGGGCACTGAAGCTTTCTTT
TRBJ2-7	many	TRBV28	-	CASSLAGTLNYEQYF	TGTGCCAGCAGTTTAGCGGGAACCCTTAACTACGAGCAGTACTTC
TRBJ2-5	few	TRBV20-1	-	CSAKIWETQYF	TGCAGTGCCAAAATCTGGGAGACCCAGTACTTC
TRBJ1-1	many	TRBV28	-	CASSSLGRAFF	TGTGCCAGCAGTTCCCTTGGGAGAGCTTTCTTT
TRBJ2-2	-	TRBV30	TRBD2	CAWSDLLAGFANTGELFF	TGTGCCTGGAGCGACCTTTTAGCGGGGTTCGCGAACACCGGGGAGCTGTTTTTT
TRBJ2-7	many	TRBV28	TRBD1	CASSNLGGPPYEQYF	TGTGCCAGCAGTAACCTAGGGGGCCCCCCCTACGAGCAGTACTTC
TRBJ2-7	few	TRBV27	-	CASSFRSGGYEQYF	TGTGCCAGCAGTTTTCGGTCTGGAGGGTACGAGCAGTACTTC
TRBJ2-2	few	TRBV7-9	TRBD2	CASSGGGINTGELFF	TGTGCCAGCAGCGGGGGAGGGATAAACACCGGGGAGCTGTTTTTT
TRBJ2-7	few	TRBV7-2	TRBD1	CASRTGPSVGEQYF	TGTGCCAGCAGGACAGGGCCTTCGGTGGGCGAGCAGTACTTC
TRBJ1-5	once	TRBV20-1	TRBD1	CSARGQGKYNQPQHF	TGCAGTGCTAGGGGACAGGGAAAATACAATCAGCCCCAGCATTTT
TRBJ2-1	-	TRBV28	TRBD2	CASFSLGGSYEQFF	TGTGCCAGCTTCTCGCTGGGAGGGAGCTATGAGCAGTTCTTC